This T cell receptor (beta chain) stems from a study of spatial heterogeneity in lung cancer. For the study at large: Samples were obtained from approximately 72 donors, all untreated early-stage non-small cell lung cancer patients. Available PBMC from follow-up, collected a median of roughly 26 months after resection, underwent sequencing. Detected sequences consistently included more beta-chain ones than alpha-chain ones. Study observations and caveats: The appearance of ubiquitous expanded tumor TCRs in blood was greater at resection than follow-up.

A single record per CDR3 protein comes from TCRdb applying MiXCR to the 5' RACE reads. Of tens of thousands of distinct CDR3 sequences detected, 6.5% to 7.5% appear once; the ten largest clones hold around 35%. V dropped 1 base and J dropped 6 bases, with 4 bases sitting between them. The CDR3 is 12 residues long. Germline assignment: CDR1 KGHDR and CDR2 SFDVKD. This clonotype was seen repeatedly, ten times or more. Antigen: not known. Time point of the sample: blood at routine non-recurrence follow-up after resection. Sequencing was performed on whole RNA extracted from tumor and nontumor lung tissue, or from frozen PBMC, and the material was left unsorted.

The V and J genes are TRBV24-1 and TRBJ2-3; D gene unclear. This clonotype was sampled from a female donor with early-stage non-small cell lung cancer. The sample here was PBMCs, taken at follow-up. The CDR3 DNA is TGTGCCACCAGTGATTTCTCGGATACGCAGTATTTT. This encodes CATSDFSDTQYF.